Listed below are T cell receptor beta chains from one sample, sequenced in a study of cytomegalovirus exposure and HLA in healthy donors. TCRdb's copy holds only in-frame clones and misses some; the assay was immunoSEQ multiplex PCR. The sample lists about 150,000 clones; approximately 91% were seen once. The sequenced sample was PBMCs. Source of these receptors: a woman aged 18-29 years in good health and CMV-seropositive. The CDR3 runs from the conserved cysteine through the conserved F or W. D genes are given only for firm matches. A clone size is listed for some rows: how often the clone was seen (once, few, many), or a class if it is expanded.

d_gene	abundance	v_gene	j_gene	CDR3aa	CDR3nt
TRBD2	NA	TRBV6-6	TRBJ2-2	CASSYGTSANTGELFF	TGTGCCAGCAGTTACGGGACTAGCGCGAACACCGGGGAGCTGTTTTTT
NA	NA	TRBV28	TRBJ2-7	CASSPRFGSSYEQYF	TGTGCCAGCAGTCCCCGGTTTGGTTCCTCCTACGAGCAGTACTTC
NA	NA	TRBV25-1	TRBJ2-7	CASSESGQNGEQYF	TGTGCCAGCAGTGAGTCTGGACAAAACGGCGAGCAGTACTTC
TRBD1	NA	TRBV19	TRBJ1-4	CASNEGQGLRNEKLFF	TGTGCCAGTAATGAGGGACAGGGACTTCGGAATGAAAAACTGTTTTTT
TRBD1	once	TRBV10-3	TRBJ2-1	CAISDGQGPYNEQFF	TGTGCCATCAGTGACGGACAGGGCCCTTACAATGAGCAGTTCTTC
TRBD1	once	TRBV19	TRBJ1-3	CASSIVQGSPYSGNTIYF	TGTGCCAGTAGTATTGTACAGGGGTCCCCTTACTCTGGAAACACCATATATTTT
NA	NA	TRBV5-1	TRBJ2-3	CASSLFTSGFDTDTQYF	TGCGCCAGCAGCTTGTTCACGTCGGGATTCGACACAGATACGCAGTATTTT
TRBD2	NA	TRBV29-1	TRBJ2-5	CSVAGRAGETQYF	TGCAGCGTTGCCGGGAGGGCCGGGGAGACCCAGTACTTC
NA	NA	TRBV19	TRBJ1-5	CATDTGGSNQPQHF	TGTGCCACCGATACCGGGGGGAGCAATCAGCCCCAGCATTTT
NA	NA	TRBV21-1	TRBJ1-2	CASSPRDTTYYGYTF	TGTGCCAGCAGCCCCCGGGACACCACGTATTATGGCTACACCTTC
NA	once	TRBV27	TRBJ2-7	CASSLGGTQVSYEQYF	TGTGCCAGCAGTTTAGGAGGGACTCAAGTCTCCTACGAGCAGTACTTC
TRBD1	NA	TRBV27	TRBJ1-1	CASSRTGLTTEAFF	TGTGCCAGCAGTAGGACAGGGTTGACCACTGAAGCTTTCTTT
NA	NA	TRBV7-9	TRBJ2-2	CASSWRDPMTGELFF	TGTGCCAGCAGCTGGAGGGACCCAATGACCGGGGAGCTGTTTTTT
NA	NA	TRBV18	TRBJ2-7	CASSPPARGYEQYF	TGTGCCAGCTCACCACCGGCAAGGGGTTACGAGCAGTACTTC
TRBD2	NA	TRBV5-3	TRBJ2-2	CARSLPQRTRINTGELFF	TGTGCCAGAAGCCTCCCCCAGAGGACTAGAATTAACACCGGGGAGCTGTTTTTT
NA	few	TRBV10-3	TRBJ1-1	CAISEATRNTEAFF	TGTGCCATCAGTGAGGCGACACGGAACACTGAAGCTTTCTTT
NA	NA	TRBV4-1	TRBJ1-1	CASSQVLGGGEAFF	TGCGCCAGCAGCCAAGTCTTGGGGGGGGGTGAAGCTTTCTTT
NA	few	TRBV13	TRBJ2-7	CASSLAGLDEQYF	TGTGCCAGCAGCTTGGCGGGACTTGATGAGCAGTACTTC
NA	NA	TRBV5-4	TRBJ1-2	CASRVSGQVIYGYTF	TGTGCCAGCAGAGTCTCGGGACAAGTTATCTATGGCTACACCTTC
TRBD2	few	TRBV5-1	TRBJ2-1	CASSTTSGSFNEQFF	TGCGCCAGCAGCACGACTAGCGGGAGTTTTAATGAGCAGTTCTTC
NA	NA	TRBV7-2	TRBJ1-2	CASSLPSTPYGYTF	TGTGCCAGCAGCTTACCGTCGACACCCTATGGCTACACCTTC
NA	NA	TRBV29-1	TRBJ2-1	CSVEERGLSYNEQFF	TGCAGCGTTGAAGAACGAGGTTTGTCCTACAATGAGCAGTTCTTC
NA	NA	TRBV29-1	TRBJ2-3	CSVVASTDTQYF	TGCAGCGTTGTAGCTAGCACAGATACGCAGTATTTT
NA	once	TRBV2	TRBJ2-7	CASRNQQGRGYEQYF	TGTGCCAGCAGGAACCAACAGGGTAGAGGCTACGAGCAGTACTTC
TRBD2	NA	TRBV4-1	TRBJ2-7	CASSHSLAGGSYEQYF	TGCGCCAGCAGCCACTCTCTAGCGGGAGGTTCCTACGAGCAGTACTTC
TRBD1	NA	TRBV19	TRBJ1-5	CASSIDLRGLSRNQPQHF	TGTGCCAGTAGTATAGATCTGAGGGGGCTAAGTCGCAATCAGCCCCAGCATTTT
TRBD2	NA	TRBV5-1	TRBJ2-7	CASSLVASGSYEQYF	TGCGCCAGCAGCTTGGTAGCTAGCGGGAGTTACGAGCAGTACTTC
TRBD1	NA	TRBV30	TRBJ2-1	CAWRGDRGNEQFF	TGTGCCTGGAGGGGAGACAGGGGGAATGAGCAGTTCTTC
NA	NA	TRBV6-6	TRBJ2-5	CASSKDRRGETQYF	TGTGCCAGCAGCAAGGACAGGCGGGGAGAGACCCAGTACTTC
TRBD1	NA	TRBV5-1	TRBJ1-3	CASSLDPGGLNTIYF	TGCGCCAGCAGCTTGGATCCAGGGGGCTTAAACACCATATATTTT
NA	NA	TRBV4-1	TRBJ2-7	CASSQGLPASYEQYF	TGCGCCAGCAGCCAGGGACTCCCCGCGTCCTACGAGCAGTACTTC
TRBD1	NA	TRBV19	TRBJ1-2	CASSGGRQGLDGYTF	TGTGCCAGTAGTGGGGGACGACAGGGACTTGATGGCTACACCTTC
NA	NA	TRBV9	TRBJ2-7	CASSPSGKYTYEQYF	TGTGCCAGCAGCCCATCCGGGAAGTACACCTACGAGCAGTACTTC
TRBD1	NA	TRBV18	TRBJ2-7	CASSPQGVGEEQYF	TGTGCCAGCTCACCTCAGGGGGTGGGAGAGGAGCAGTACTTC
TRBD1	NA	TRBV11-2	TRBJ1-5	CASRRYQGVGQPQHF	TGTGCCAGCAGGCGCTATCAGGGGGTTGGGCAGCCCCAGCATTTT
NA	NA	TRBV20-1	TRBJ2-3	CSAALADTQYF	TGCAGTGCGGCACTAGCTGATACGCAGTATTTT
NA	NA	TRBV10-1	TRBJ2-7	CASSDAGEQYF	TGCGCCAGCAGTGACGCGGGGGAGCAGTACTTC
NA	NA	TRBV4-1	TRBJ2-3	CASSRSSGARRADTQYF	TGCGCCAGCAGCCGCTCTTCAGGGGCGCGGAGAGCAGATACGCAGTATTTT
NA	NA	TRBV5-6	TRBJ1-1	CASSLRRGATEAFF	TGTGCCAGCAGCTTGCGCAGGGGAGCTACTGAAGCTTTCTTT
NA	NA	TRBV2	TRBJ1-1	CASSEELNTEAFF	TGTGCCAGCAGTGAGGAGTTGAACACTGAAGCTTTCTTT
NA	NA	TRBV6-5	TRBJ1-1	CASSYGEGGAFF	TGTGCCAGCAGTTACGGGGAGGGGGGGGCTTTCTTT